This T cell receptor beta chain was sequenced during a study of shared clonotypes between healthy human individuals. Several immunoSEQ plates received, in even portions, the genomic DNA of each subset. Assay used: immunoSEQ multiplex PCR; TCRdb lists only in-frame clones, some missing. In the table there are hundreds of thousands of clones, approximately 97% of which are singletons. Regarding the study as a whole: Richness estimates generally favored naive over memory subsets. Of the naive CD4 clonotypes, approximately 5% were shared across a few donors. Rarefaction showed sorted-subset sequencing was incomplete despite large depth.

On this clone itself: Its antigen remains unidentified.

V was cut by 2 bases and J by 0 bases, with 10 bases left in between. The germline V gene encodes CDR1 GTSNPN and CDR2 SVGIG (reference sequence). CDR3 length: 15 amino acids. Sequenced input: memory CD8+ T cells sorted from blood. The sample's subset: CD45RO+ cells pooled with CCR7-negative TemRA cells. The chain carries TRBV30 and TRBJ2-2, with D unclear. The source is a man in his thirties or forties in good health. The CDR3 DNA reads TGTGCCTGGAGTCCCCTTGGGGCGAACACCGGGGAGCTGTTTTTT. The encoded protein is CAWSPLGANTGELFF.